Described below is a single TCR beta chain sequence and its context. As yet, its antigen is unknown. Data came from immunoSEQ multiplex PCR; TCRdb stores just in-frame clones and leaves some out. The top ten clones hold roughly 13% of a sample with 75,000 to 100,000 clones, around nine tenths of them seen once. This record comes from a study of T cell responses to AZD1222 COVID-19 vaccine. Regarding the study as a whole: Regions left unmutated in variants are reportedly the target of nearly half of spike-specific TCRs. White British people made up most donors, females outnumbered males, and clonal diversity was possibly underestimated.

CDR3 length: 12 residues. The ends lost 4 bases at V and 15 bases at J; junction bases unmatched: 7. Per germline, CDR1 MDHEN and CDR2 SYDVKM. The TCR comes from an adult in good health. The chain links TRBV28 to TRBJ2-4; 9 nucleotides align to TRBD2. The material was peripheral blood, obtained on day 0 of AZD1222 vaccination. As DNA, the CDR3 is TGTGCCAGCAGTTCATTAGCGGGAGAAAGGTACTTC. Translated: CASSSLAGERYF. The full variable domain, with the rest looked up from reference TRBV28 and TRBJ2-4, is DVKVTQSSRYLVKRTGEKVFLECVQDMDHENMFWYRQDPGLGLRLIYFSYDVKMKEKGDIPEGYSVSREKKERFSLILESASTNQTSMYLCASSSLAGERYFGAGTRLSVL.